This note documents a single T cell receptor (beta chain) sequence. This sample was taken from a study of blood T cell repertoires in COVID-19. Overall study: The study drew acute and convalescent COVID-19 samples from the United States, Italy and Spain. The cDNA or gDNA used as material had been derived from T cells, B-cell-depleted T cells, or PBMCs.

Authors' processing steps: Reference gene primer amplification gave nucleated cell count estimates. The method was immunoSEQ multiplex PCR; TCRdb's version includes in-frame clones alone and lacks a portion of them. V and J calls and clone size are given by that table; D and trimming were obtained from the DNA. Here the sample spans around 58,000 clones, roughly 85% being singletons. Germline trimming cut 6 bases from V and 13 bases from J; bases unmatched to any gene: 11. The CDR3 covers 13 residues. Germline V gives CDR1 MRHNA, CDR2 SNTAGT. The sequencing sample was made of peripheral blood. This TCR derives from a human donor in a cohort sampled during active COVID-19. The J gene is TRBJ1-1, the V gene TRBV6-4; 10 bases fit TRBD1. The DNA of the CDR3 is TGTGCCAGCAGAGACGGGGACAGGGGTAAAGTTTTCTTT. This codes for CASRDGDRGKVFF.